Following are 8 T cell receptor beta chains from one sample sequenced in a study of cytomegalovirus exposure and HLA in healthy donors. With 60 Vbeta and 13 Jbeta primers, the PCR was carried out. Only in-frame clones appear in the TCRdb table, and some are missing; sequencing was by immunoSEQ multiplex PCR. This sample has about 100,000 clones, with around 80% found just once. What was sequenced was PBMCs. The source of these receptors is a man between 40 and 49 years old in good health and CMV-seropositive.

This clone showed up just once. The chain couples TRBV19 to TRBJ1-2; tentatively, D is TRBD1 (6 bases). The germline CDR1 and CDR2 sequences are LNHDA and SQIVND (reference sequence). This CDR3 has 16 residues. V lost 0 bases to trimming and J lost 0 bases, with 11 bases between them. The CDR3 spells CASSIDRQGSNYGYTF. CDR3 DNA: TGTGCCAGTAGTATAGATCGGCAGGGGTCTAACTATGGCTACACCTTC.

The chain links TRBV7-2 to TRBJ1-2; 7 bases align to TRBD1. Trimming removed 5 bases from V and 3 bases from J; junction bases left unmatched: 3. The CDR3 sequence is 13 residues long. The germline CDR1 and CDR2 sequences are SGHTA and FQGNSA. CDR3 coding DNA: TGTGCCAGCAGCCCAACAGGGGACTATGGCTACACCTTC. As protein: CASSPTGDYGYTF.

The chain joins TRBV5-1 to TRBJ2-5, with a possible D match to TRBD2 (6 bases). CDR1 and CDR2 from the germline V gene are SGHRS and YFSETQ. V was cut by 0 bases and J by 4 bases, with 10 bases left in between. The CDR3 extends over 14 amino acids. The DNA of the CDR3 is TGCGCCAGCAGCTTGGTGTTGGGGGGAGAGACCCAGTACTTC. This codes for CASSLVLGGETQYF.

This chain links TRBV28 with TRBJ1-1; a possible D gene is TRBD1 (6 bases). The CDR3 runs 15 residues. Germline V gene data show CDR1 as MDHEN and CDR2 as SYDVKM. V was cut by 5 bases and J by 0 bases, with 13 bases left in between. DNA for the CDR3: TGTGCCAGCAGTCCGGGAGGACAGTTGAACACTGAAGCTTTCTTT. Its translation: CASSPGGQLNTEAFF.

The genes are TRBV28 and TRBJ2-3; TRBD2 aligns across 10 bases. The CDR3 has 17 residues. The germline V gene has CDR1 MDHEN and CDR2 SYDVKM. V lost 4 bases to trimming and J lost 4 bases; unmatched junction nucleotides: 11. The CDR3 nucleotides are TGTGCCAGCAGTTCAGGAAGCGCTAGCGGGAGACCAGATACGCAGTATTTT. It encodes CASSSGSASGRPDTQYF.

V gene TRBV15 combines with J gene TRBJ1-4; D is unclear. This CDR3 has 15 residues. CDR1 LNHNV and CDR2 YYDKDF come from the germline V gene (reference sequence). V was pared by 0 bases and J by 4 bases, with 9 bases between. CDR3 nucleotides: TGTGCCACCAGCAGAGATTCCGTTCTTAATGAAAAACTGTTTTTT. As protein: CATSRDSVLNEKLFF.

This clone was observed a single time. The V and J genes are TRBV4-1 and TRBJ1-1; a weak D match, TRBD1 (5 bases). CDR1 and CDR2 from the germline V gene are MGHRA and YSYEKL. The CDR3 contains 17 residues. Trimming stripped 0 bases from V and 5 bases from J, with 19 bases between. As DNA, the CDR3 is TGCGCCAGCAGCCAAGATAAAGGCTTGGGAGGGGCGACTGAAGCTTTCTTT. Protein sequence: CASSQDKGLGGATEAFF.

This chain uses TRBV7-9 with TRBJ2-7, with TRBD1 matching 7 bases. The CDR3 consists of 14 residues. Trimming cost V 5 bases and J 5 bases; bases outside gene matches: 9. CDR1 is SEHNR, CDR2 FQNEAQ, per germline (reference sequence). The CDR3 spells CASSLGTVGNEQYF. As DNA, the CDR3 is TGTGCCAGCAGCCTCGGGACAGTCGGCAACGAGCAGTACTTC.